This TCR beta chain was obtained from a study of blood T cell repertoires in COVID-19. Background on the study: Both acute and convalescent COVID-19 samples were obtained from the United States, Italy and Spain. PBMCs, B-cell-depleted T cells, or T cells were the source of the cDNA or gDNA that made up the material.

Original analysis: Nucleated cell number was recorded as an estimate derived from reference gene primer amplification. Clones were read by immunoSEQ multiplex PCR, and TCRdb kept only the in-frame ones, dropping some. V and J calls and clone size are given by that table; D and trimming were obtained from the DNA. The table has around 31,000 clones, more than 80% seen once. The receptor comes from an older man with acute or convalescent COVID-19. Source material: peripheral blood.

Written as DNA, the CDR3 is TGTGCCAGCAGCTTAGATCGCTTCCAGAACTACGAGCAGTACTTC. As protein: CASSLDRFQNYEQYF. The J gene is TRBJ2-7, the V gene TRBV11-2, with D hard to call. Germline lookup yields CDR1 SGHAT and CDR2 FQNNGV. The CDR3 extends over 15 amino acids. Trimming took 0 bases from V and 3 from J, leaving 12 bases between them. Full variable domain (missing parts from reference TRBV11-2 and TRBJ2-7): EAGVAQSPRYKIIEKRQSVAFWCNPISGHATLYWYQQILGQGPKLLIQFQNNGVVDDSQLPKDRFSAERLKGVDSTLKIQPAKLEDSAVYLCASSLDRFQNYEQYFGPGTRLTVT.